This TCR beta chain is from a study of blood T cells in healthy people across ages. Study observations and caveats: Long-lived donors carried more naive CD4+ cells and greater diversity than aged donors.

Looked up from germline, CDR1 is DFQATT and CDR2 is SNEGSKA (reference sequence). This CDR3 is 14 amino acids long. In regard to this clonotype: Its antigen is unidentified.

The second PCR ran roughly 7 to 12 cycles with a sample-barcoded 5' primer and J-beta primers. Per sample, CDR3-containing paired-end reads numbered at least 3 million. TCRdb passed the 5' RACE reads through MiXCR, listing each CDR3 protein once. Among 350,000 to 450,000 distinct CDR3 sequences listed, approximately 51% were seen once. The study drew donors from healthy Caucasian individuals in Russia aged roughly 6 to 90. Sequenced input: blood. The J gene is TRBJ2-5, the V gene TRBV20-1, with 10 bases matching TRBD1. The DNA end favors TRBJ2-7, so the J call may be wrong. The TCR was taken from a man in his 60s in good health. Here the CDR3 DNA reads TGCAGTGCTAACCCGGGACAGGGGTACTACGAGCAGTACTTC. Protein: CSANPGQGYYEQYF.